One sample yielded the 18 T cell receptor beta chains listed below, sequenced in a study of cytomegalovirus exposure and HLA in healthy donors. The primer mix had 60 Vbeta and 13 Jbeta primers. This table comes from immunoSEQ multiplex PCR, and its TCRdb copy is limited to in-frame clones, with some not included. The table includes roughly 160,000 clones, 70% to 90% detected once. Specimen: PBMCs. Source of these receptors: a male donor in good health and CMV-seronegative.

In this sample, this clone turned up a few times. The V gene is TRBV6-1, the J gene TRBJ1-4; TRBD1 might be the D (6 bases). The length of the CDR3 is 15 residues. Germline V gene lookup returns CDR1 MNHNS and CDR2 SASEGT. Trimming removed 1 base at V and 7 bases at J, with 13 bases between. The CDR3 loop reads CASSEVRGGGEKLFF. In nucleotides, the CDR3 is TGTGCCAGCAGTGAAGTCAGGGGCGGCGGTGAAAAACTGTTTTTT.

The chain is built from TRBV7-2 and TRBJ2-7, with a weak D call TRBD2 (5 bases). Trimming removed 2 bases from V and 6 bases from J, with 11 bases in between. The CDR3 is made up of 13 amino acids. Germline lookup yields CDR1 SGHTA and CDR2 FQGNSA. CDR3: CASSLLASGEQYF. In DNA, the CDR3 is TGTGCCAGCAGCTTACTAGCCTCGGGCGAGCAGTACTTC.

This clone has a handful of counts. CDR3 in amino acids: CASSIQDGFGDTEAFF. The CDR3 DNA sequence: TGTGCCAGTAGTATCCAGGACGGCTTCGGGGACACTGAAGCTTTCTTT. The V and J genes are TRBV19 and TRBJ1-1, with no clear D. V shed 3 bases and J shed 3 bases, with 17 bases lying between them. CDR1 is LNHDA, CDR2 SQIVND, per germline (reference sequence). This CDR3 spans 16 amino acids.

The V call is TRBV28, the J call TRBJ1-1; D unclear. CDR1 and CDR2 from the germline V gene are MDHEN and SYDVKM. The V gene lost 5 bases and the J gene lost 0 bases, with 7 bases spanning the gap. This CDR3 is 13 amino acids long. The CDR3 DNA follows: TGTGCCAGCAGTGTCACAGTGAACACTGAAGCTTTCTTT. Translating it yields CASSVTVNTEAFF.

The chain is built from TRBV9 and TRBJ2-5, with 7 positions matching TRBD2. V dropped 4 bases and J dropped 7; count of bases not matched to a gene: 7. CDR1 and CDR2 from the germline V gene are SGDLS and YYNGEE. CDR3 length: 13 residues. CDR3 DNA: TGTGCCAGCAGCTCTGGGGGGGAGGGGACCCAGTACTTC. Amino acids: CASSSGGEGTQYF.

The chain is built from TRBV5-5 and TRBJ2-7, with 10 bases identical to TRBD2. Losses at the gene ends were 0 bases for V and 4 bases for J; bases not matched to a gene: 13. The CDR3 length is 18 residues. Germline V CDR1 and CDR2: SGHKS, YYEKEE (reference sequence). DNA for the CDR3: TGTGCCAGCAGCTTGGCCTCGCGGGCTAGCGGGAGTAAGTACGAGCAGTACTTC. Residues: CASSLASRASGSKYEQYF.

The gene calls are TRBV10-3 and TRBJ2-1; TRBD1 matches at 8 bases. CDR1 and CDR2 (germline): ENHRY, SYGVKD. The CDR3 loop spans 15 amino acids. Losses at the gene ends were 3 bases for V and 5 bases for J; bases not matched to a gene: 6. CDR3 amino acids: CAISDNRGKDNEQFF. The CDR3 DNA reads TGTGCCATCAGTGATAACAGGGGGAAGGACAATGAGCAGTTCTTC.

V is TRBV11-2 and J is TRBJ2-3; D might be TRBD2 (5 bases). Looked up from germline, CDR1 is SGHAT and CDR2 is FQNNGV. This CDR3 has 16 residues. Trimming took 1 base from V and 1 from J, leaving 12 bases between them. The CDR3 DNA is TGTGCCAGCAGCTTAGTGAAGCGGCCAGGCACAGATACGCAGTATTTT. This translates into CASSLVKRPGTDTQYF.

The chain combines TRBV28 with TRBJ2-7; TRBD2 aligns across 13 bases. The CDR3 length is 14 residues. Germline lookup yields CDR1 MDHEN and CDR2 SYDVKM. V shed 4 bases and J 6 bases; nucleotides not matched to a gene: 3. DNA for the CDR3: TGTGCCAGCAGTTATGGACTAGCGGGAGTCGAGCAGTACTTC. This gives the protein CASSYGLAGVEQYF.

This sequence joins TRBV9 and TRBJ2-7, with D perhaps TRBD1 (6 bases). This CDR3 spans 14 amino acids. Germline V gene data show CDR1 as SGDLS and CDR2 as YYNGEE. The ends were cut back, 1 base at V and 0 bases at J, with 8 bases in the middle. CDR3 amino acids: CASSVKGGSYEQYF. The CDR3 nucleotides read TGTGCCAGCAGCGTAAAAGGGGGCTCCTACGAGCAGTACTTC.

The chain employs TRBV7-2 and TRBJ2-5; TRBD1 aligns across 7 bases. The CDR3 is 15 residues long. After removal of 1 base from V and 6 bases from J, the junction contained 8 bases not matched to a gene. Germline loops: CDR1 SGHTA, CDR2 FQGNSA. The chain's CDR3 is CASSLVAGGIQTQYF. CDR3 DNA: TGTGCCAGCAGCTTAGTGGCAGGGGGTATACAGACCCAGTACTTC.

This chain connects TRBV29-1 to TRBJ2-7, with D maybe TRBD1 (5 bases). Trimming stripped 4 bases from V and 4 bases from J, with 14 bases between. The CDR3 consists of 13 residues. Per the germline V gene, CDR1 is SQVTM and CDR2 is ANQGSEA. CDR3 in DNA: TGCAGCGTTGGTGGTAGGGGTTATTACGAGCAGTACTTC. It yields the protein CSVGGRGYYEQYF.

Points on this clone: The junction differs from germline at one of its ends, possibly a read error. The rearrangement joins TRBV7-9 to TRBJ2-7; D is undetermined. There are 12 residues in the CDR3. Germline CDR1 is SEHNR and CDR2 is FQNEAQ (reference sequence). The DNA of the CDR3 is TGTTCCAGCAGCCCCTCAGGTTACGAGCAGTACTTC. Translation: CSSSPSGYEQYF.

This clone was recorded only once. V usage is TRBV5-4 and J usage is TRBJ2-5, with 9 nucleotides matching TRBD2. The CDR3 totals 16 residues. The junction had 11 bases not matched to a gene; V was cut back by 3 bases and J by 5 bases. Looked up from germline, CDR1 is SGHNT and CDR2 is YYREEE (reference sequence). In DNA, the CDR3 is TGTGCCAGCAGCTCGGCGGGCGGGGGGGTGGGGGAGACCCAGTACTTC. It yields the protein CASSSAGGGVGETQYF.

V is TRBV7-2 and J is TRBJ2-7; 15 bases map to TRBD2. The CDR3 spans 15 residues. V lost 3 bases and J lost 5; bases outside the gene matches: 2. Germline V gene data show CDR1 as SGHTA and CDR2 as FQGNSA. CDR3 coding DNA: TGTGCCAGCAGCTTGGGACTAGCGGGAGGAAACGAGCAGTACTTC. This codes for CASSLGLAGGNEQYF.

V and J are TRBV28 and TRBJ1-2; TRBD1 matches at 10 bases. The germline gives CDR1 MDHEN, CDR2 SYDVKM. Losses at the gene ends were 2 bases for V and 7 bases for J; bases not matched to a gene: 7. The CDR3 is 15 residues long. The CDR3 DNA follows: TGTGCCAGCAGTTTAAGACTCCGGGACAGGGGTGGCTACACCTTC. The encoded protein is CASSLRLRDRGGYTF.

The chain links TRBV29-1 to TRBJ2-1; D gene uncertain. Germline V gene lookup returns CDR1 SQVTM and CDR2 ANQGSEA. The CDR3 is 14 amino acids. The CDR3 region is CSSDGFSSYNEQFF. The CDR3 DNA reads as TGCAGTTCCGACGGGTTCAGCTCCTACAATGAGCAGTTCTTC.

The chain recombines TRBV9 with TRBJ2-1; no definite D call. With 0 bases removed from V and 5 bases from J, the gap between germline ends came to 9 bases. CDR1 is SGDLS and CDR2 is YYNGEE in the germline V gene. The CDR3 sequence is 14 residues long. The DNA of the CDR3 is TGTGCCAGCAGCGTAGGTAGAGCGAACAATGAGCAGTTCTTC. Translated: CASSVGRANNEQFF.